The T cell receptor (beta chain) under discussion was sequenced for a study of blood T cell repertoires in COVID-19. At the level of the study: COVID-19 samples from acute and convalescent phases originated in the United States, Italy and Spain.

The Seattle patients, enrolled during active infection, were followed longitudinally. As processed by the authors: Amplification of reference gene primers was used by the study to estimate nucleated cell counts. Some clones are missing from TCRdb's copy, which holds only in-frame ones; the method was immunoSEQ multiplex PCR. V and J calls plus clone size are reproduced from that table; the DNA served to infer D and trimming. This table has around 71,000 clones, about 83% appearing once. This CDR3 is 15 amino acids long. Trimming took 1 base from V and 7 from J, leaving 17 bases between them. Germline V gene data show CDR1 as SGHKS and CDR2 as YYEKEE (reference sequence).

This clonotype was sampled from a man between 25 and 39 years old with COVID-19, enrolled during active disease. This sequence joins TRBV5-5 and TRBJ2-5; perhaps TRBD1 as D (6 bases). The source material was peripheral blood. CDR3 nucleotide sequence: TGTGCCAGCAGCTTGAGGGGGTCTGGCGCGGGGACCCAGTACTTC. It specifies CASSLRGSGAGTQYF.